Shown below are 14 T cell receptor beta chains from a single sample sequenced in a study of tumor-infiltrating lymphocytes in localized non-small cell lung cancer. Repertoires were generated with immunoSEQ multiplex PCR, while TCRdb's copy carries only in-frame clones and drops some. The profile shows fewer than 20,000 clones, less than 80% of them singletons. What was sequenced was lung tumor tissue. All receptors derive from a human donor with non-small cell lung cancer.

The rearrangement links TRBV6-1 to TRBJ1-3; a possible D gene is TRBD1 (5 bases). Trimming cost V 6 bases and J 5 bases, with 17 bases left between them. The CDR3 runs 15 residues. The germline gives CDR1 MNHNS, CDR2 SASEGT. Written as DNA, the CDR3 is TGTGCCAGCAGCTACGACAGATTCCAGCGAAACACCATATATTTT. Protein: CASSYDRFQRNTIYF.

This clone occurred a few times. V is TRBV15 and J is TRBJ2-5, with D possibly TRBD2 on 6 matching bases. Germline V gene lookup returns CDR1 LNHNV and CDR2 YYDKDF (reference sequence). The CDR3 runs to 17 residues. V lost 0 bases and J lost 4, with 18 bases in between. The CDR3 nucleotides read TGTGCCACCAGCAGAGATTCTGGTTGGAGGGGAGGAGAGACCCAGTACTTC. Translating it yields CATSRDSGWRGGETQYF.

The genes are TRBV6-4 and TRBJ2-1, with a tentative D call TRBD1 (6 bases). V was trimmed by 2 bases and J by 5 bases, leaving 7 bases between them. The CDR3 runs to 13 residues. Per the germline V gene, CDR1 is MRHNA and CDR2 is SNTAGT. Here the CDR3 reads CASSDRDNNEQFF. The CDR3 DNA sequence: TGTGCCAGCAGTGACCGGGACAACAATGAGCAGTTCTTC.

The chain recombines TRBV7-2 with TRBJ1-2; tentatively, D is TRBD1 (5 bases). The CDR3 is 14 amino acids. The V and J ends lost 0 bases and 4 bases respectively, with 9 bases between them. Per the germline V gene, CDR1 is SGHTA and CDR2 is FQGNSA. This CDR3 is CASSLAGRRYGYTF. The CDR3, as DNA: TGTGCCAGCAGCTTAGCGGGACGGCGCTATGGCTACACCTTC.

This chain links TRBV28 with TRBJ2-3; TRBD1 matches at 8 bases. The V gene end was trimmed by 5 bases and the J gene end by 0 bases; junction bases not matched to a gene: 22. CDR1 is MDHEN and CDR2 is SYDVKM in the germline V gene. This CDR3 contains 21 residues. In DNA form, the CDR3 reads TGTGCCAGCAGTCCCTCACCCCTGTCAGGGGGCGGTCTCGCTAGCACAGATACGCAGTATTTT. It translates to CASSPSPLSGGGLASTDTQYF. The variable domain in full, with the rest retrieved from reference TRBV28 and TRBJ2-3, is DVKVTQSSRYLVKRTGEKVFLECVQDMDHENMFWYRQDPGLGLRLIYFSYDVKMKEKGDIPEGYSVSREKKERFSLILESASTNQTSMYLCASSPSPLSGGGLASTDTQYFGPGTRLTVL.

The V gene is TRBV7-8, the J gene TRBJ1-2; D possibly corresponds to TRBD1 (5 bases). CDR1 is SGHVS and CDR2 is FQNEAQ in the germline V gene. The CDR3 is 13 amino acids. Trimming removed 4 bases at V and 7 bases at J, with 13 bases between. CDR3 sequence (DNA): TGTGCCAGCAGCTACGGGACGGCCTCTGGCTACACCTTC. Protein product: CASSYGTASGYTF.

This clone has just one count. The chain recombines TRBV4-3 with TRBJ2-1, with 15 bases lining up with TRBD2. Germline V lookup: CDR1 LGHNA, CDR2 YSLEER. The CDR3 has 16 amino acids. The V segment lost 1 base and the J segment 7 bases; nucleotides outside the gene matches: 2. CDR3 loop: CASSQAGTSGRNEQFF. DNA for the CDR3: TGCGCCAGCAGCCAAGCCGGGACTAGCGGGAGGAATGAGCAGTTCTTC.

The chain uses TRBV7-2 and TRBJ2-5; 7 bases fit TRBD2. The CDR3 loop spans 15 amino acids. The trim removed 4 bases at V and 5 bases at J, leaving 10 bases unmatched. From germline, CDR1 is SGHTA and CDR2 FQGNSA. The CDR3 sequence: CASSSVLTSRETQYF. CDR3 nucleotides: TGTGCCAGCAGCTCCGTTCTGACTAGCCGGGAGACCCAGTACTTC.

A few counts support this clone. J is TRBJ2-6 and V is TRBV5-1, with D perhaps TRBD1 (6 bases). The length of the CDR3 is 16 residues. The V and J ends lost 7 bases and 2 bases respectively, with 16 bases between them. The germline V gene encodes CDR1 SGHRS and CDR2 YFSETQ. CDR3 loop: CASHWGQFTGANVLTF. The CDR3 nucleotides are TGCGCCAGCCACTGGGGACAATTTACTGGGGCCAACGTCCTGACTTTC.

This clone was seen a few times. The CDR3 nucleotides read TGCGCCAGCAGCCAAGATGCGCGGGAGAGGAGGGCAAATGAGCAGTTCTTC. Its protein product is CASSQDARERRANEQFF. This chain uses TRBV4-1 with TRBJ2-1, with 7 nucleotides matching TRBD2. Per the germline V gene, CDR1 is MGHRA and CDR2 is YSYEKL. Losses at the gene ends were 0 bases for V and 7 bases for J; bases not matched to a gene: 12. The CDR3 covers 17 residues.

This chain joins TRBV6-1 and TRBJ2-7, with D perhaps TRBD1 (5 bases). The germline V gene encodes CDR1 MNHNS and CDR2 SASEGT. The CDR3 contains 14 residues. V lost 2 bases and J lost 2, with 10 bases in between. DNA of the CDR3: TGTGCCAGCAGTGAACAGCGACAGACCTACGAGCAGTACTTC. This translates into CASSEQRQTYEQYF.

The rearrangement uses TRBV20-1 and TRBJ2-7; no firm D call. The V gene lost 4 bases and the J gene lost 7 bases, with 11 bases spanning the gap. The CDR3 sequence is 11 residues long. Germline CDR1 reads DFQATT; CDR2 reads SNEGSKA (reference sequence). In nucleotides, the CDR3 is TGCAGTGCTACCGAACATCAGGAGCAGTACTTC. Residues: CSATEHQEQYF.

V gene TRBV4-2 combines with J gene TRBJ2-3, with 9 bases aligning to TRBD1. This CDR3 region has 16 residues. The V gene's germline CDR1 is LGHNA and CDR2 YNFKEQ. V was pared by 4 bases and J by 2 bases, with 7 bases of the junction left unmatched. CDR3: CASSPFRDRDTDTQYF. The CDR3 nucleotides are TGTGCCAGCAGCCCCTTCCGGGACAGGGACACAGATACGCAGTATTTT.

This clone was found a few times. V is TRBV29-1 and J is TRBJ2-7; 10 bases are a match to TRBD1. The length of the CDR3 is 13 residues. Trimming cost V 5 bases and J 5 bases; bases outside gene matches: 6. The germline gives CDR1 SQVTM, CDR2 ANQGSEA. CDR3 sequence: CSVPGQGSHEQYF. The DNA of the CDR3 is TGCAGCGTTCCGGGACAGGGGTCCCACGAGCAGTACTTC.